The 11 T cell receptor beta chains listed next were all sequenced from one sample in a study of CD8+CD57+ T cells in acquired aplastic anemia. Profiling of TCR beta VDJ combinations and CDR3 sequences used genomic DNA as template. TCRdb analysed the reads with MiXCR anew, one entry per CDR3 protein. The table has roughly 200,000 distinct CDR3 sequences, 50% to 70% seen once; the top ten hold about 60%. Selection for sequencing was limited to patients who had shown CD8+CD57+ cell expansion by flow cytometry. The sample was sorted CD4+, CD8+, or CD8+CD57+ T cells (not recorded which) from PBMCs. These receptors originate from a human donor with aplastic anemia.

CDR3 sequence reads: CASSTQRDQPQHF. The CDR3, as DNA: TGTGCCAGCAGTACCCAACGGGATCAGCCCCAGCATTTT. The chain is built from TRBV6-5 and TRBJ1-5, with unresolved D. This CDR3 is built from 13 residues. V lost 5 bases and J 5 bases, leaving 10 bases between the germline ends. CDR1 is MNHEY and CDR2 is SVGAGI in the germline V gene.

Turning to this clonotype: Mismatch with germline at one junction end may stem from a read error. The gene calls are TRBV4-1 and TRBJ2-6; D gene ambiguous. Germline assignment: CDR1 MGHRA and CDR2 YSYEKL. This CDR3 spans 14 amino acids. The CDR3 spells CASSQDDGRYTEAF. The CDR3 DNA sequence: TGCGCCAGCAGCCAAGATGATGGTCGATACACTGAAGCTTTC.

The chain carries TRBV12-3 or TRBV12-4 and TRBJ2-7, with 8 positions matching TRBD2. J gave up 5 bases and V 4 bases, and 13 bases lay outside the gene matches. The CDR3 runs to 16 residues. The CDR3 sequence: CASSSWGLRGDHEQYF. CDR3 nucleotides: TGTGCCAGCAGTTCTTGGGGTCTGCGGGGGGACCACGAGCAGTACTTC.

This clonotype was picked up one time. V usage is TRBV19 and J usage is TRBJ2-7, with D perhaps matching TRBD1 (5 bases). This CDR3 region has 15 residues. Germline loops: CDR1 LNHDA, CDR2 SQIVND (reference sequence). V lost 3 bases to trimming and J lost 4 bases, with 16 bases between them. The CDR3 sequence is CASSISDSLLYEQYF. DNA of the CDR3: TGTGCCAGTAGTATCTCCGACAGTTTACTTTACGAGCAGTACTTC.

The V gene is TRBV5-1, the J gene TRBJ2-3, with 7 bases that match TRBD1. V lost 5 bases and J lost 2; bases outside the gene matches: 8. The germline CDR1 and CDR2 sequences are SGHRS and YFSETQ. The CDR3 is 15 amino acids. The chain's CDR3 is CASRRGQSNTDTQYF. CDR3 nucleotide sequence: TGCGCCAGCAGGAGGGGACAGTCGAACACAGATACGCAGTATTTT. The variable domain in full, completed from reference TRBV5-1 and TRBJ2-3, reads KAGVTQTPRYLIKTRGQQVTLSCSPISGHRSVSWYQQTPGQGLQFLFEYFSETQRNKGNFPGRFSGRQFSNSRSEMNVSTLELGDSALYLCASRRGQSNTDTQYFGPGTRLTVL.

This clonotype has a count of ten or more. The V and J genes are TRBV10-3 and TRBJ1-2, with 10 nucleotides matching TRBD1. The germline V gene has CDR1 ENHRY and CDR2 SYGVKD. The CDR3 extends over 14 amino acids. V trimming: 0 bases; J trimming: 7 bases; junction bases outside the gene matches: 2. In DNA, the CDR3 is TGTGCCATCAGTGAGTCGACAGGGGGCAGTGGCTACACCTTC. Protein: CAISESTGGSGYTF.

This rearrangement joins TRBV7-9 to TRBJ2-3; a possible D gene is TRBD1 (6 bases). The CDR3 loop spans 16 amino acids. Germline V gives CDR1 SEHNR, CDR2 FQNEAQ (reference sequence). Trimming left V 8 bases short and J 0 bases short, with 18 bases between. The CDR3 spells CASPPRAGASTDTQYF. In DNA form, the CDR3 reads TGTGCCAGCCCCCCCCGGGCAGGGGCTAGCACAGATACGCAGTATTTT.

V gene TRBV19 combines with J gene TRBJ1-6; D is undetermined. Germline CDR1 reads LNHDA; CDR2 reads SQIVND (reference sequence). The V end lost 6 bases, the J end lost 10 bases, and 16 bases lay between the germline ends. This CDR3 comprises 14 residues. The CDR3: CASRQGGLGSPLHF. CDR3 coding DNA: TGTGCCAGTAGGCAAGGAGGCTTAGGATCACCCCTCCACTTT.

The rearrangement joins TRBV7-2 to TRBJ2-1, with D tentatively TRBD2 (5 bases). The CDR3 consists of 16 residues. CDR1 is SGHTA and CDR2 is FQGNSA in the germline V gene. Deletions cut 1 base from V and 6 bases from J, with 16 bases between. CDR3 sequence reads: CTSSLGSGRRPNEQFF. The DNA of the CDR3 is TGTACCAGCAGCTTAGGGAGCGGTCGGAGGCCCAATGAGCAGTTCTTC. Variable domain in full (rest from reference TRBV7-2 and TRBJ2-1): GAGVSQSPSNKVTEKGKDVELRCDPISGHTALYWYRQSLGQGLEFLIYFQGNSAPDKSGLPSDRFSAERTGGSVSTLTIQRTQQEDSAVYLCTSSLGSGRRPNEQFFGPGTRLTVL.

Note on this clonotype: Possible read error: a much larger clone is one base away. The chain combines TRBV7-2 with TRBJ2-2, with D perhaps TRBD2 (6 bases). CDR1 is SGHTA and CDR2 is FQGNSA in the germline V gene. The CDR3 contains 17 residues. The V end lost 3 bases, the J end lost 9 bases, and 23 bases lay between the germline ends. In nucleotides, the CDR3 is TGTGCCAGCAGCTTTGCGCCCCGGGACTTCGGGGTCAGGGAGCTGTTTTTT. Its protein is CASSFAPRDFGVRELFF.

This clonotype was seen at least ten times. The rearrangement uses TRBV12-5 and TRBJ1-1; D may be TRBD1 (6 bases). Trimming cost V 2 bases and J 5 bases, with 12 bases left between them. The germline V gene encodes CDR1 LGHNT and CDR2 FRNRAP. The CDR3 length is 14 residues. CDR3 loop: CASGLYGGATEAFF. The DNA of the CDR3 is TGTGCTAGTGGTTTGTACGGGGGCGCGACTGAAGCTTTCTTT.